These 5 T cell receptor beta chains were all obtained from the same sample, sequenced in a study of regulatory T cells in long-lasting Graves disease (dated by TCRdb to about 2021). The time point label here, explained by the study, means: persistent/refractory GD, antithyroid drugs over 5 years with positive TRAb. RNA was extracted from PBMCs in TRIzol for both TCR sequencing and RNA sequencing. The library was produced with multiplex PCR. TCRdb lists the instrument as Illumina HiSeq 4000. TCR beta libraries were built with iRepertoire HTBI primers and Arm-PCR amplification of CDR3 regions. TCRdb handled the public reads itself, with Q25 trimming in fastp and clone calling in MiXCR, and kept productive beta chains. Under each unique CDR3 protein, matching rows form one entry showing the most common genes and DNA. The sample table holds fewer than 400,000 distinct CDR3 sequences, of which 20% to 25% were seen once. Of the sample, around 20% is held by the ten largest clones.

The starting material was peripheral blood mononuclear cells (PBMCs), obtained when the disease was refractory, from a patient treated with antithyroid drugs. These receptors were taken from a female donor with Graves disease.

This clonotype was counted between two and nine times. CDR3 bases: TGCGCCAGCAGCTTGGATCGTACAGGAAAGAATGAAAAACTGTTTTTT. This gives the protein CASSLDRTGKNEKLFF. The chain combines TRBV5-1 with TRBJ1-4; D possibly corresponds to TRBD1 (5 bases). The CDR3 totals 16 residues. Germline V gene data show CDR1 as SGHRS and CDR2 as YFSETQ. The germline V and J ends were trimmed by 0 bases and 5 bases, with 14 bases remaining between them.

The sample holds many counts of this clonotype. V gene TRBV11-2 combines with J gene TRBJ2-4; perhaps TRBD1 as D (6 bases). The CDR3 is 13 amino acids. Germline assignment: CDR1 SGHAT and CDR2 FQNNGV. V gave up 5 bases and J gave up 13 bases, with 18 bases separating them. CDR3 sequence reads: CASSPPHREIQYF. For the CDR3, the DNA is TGTGCCAGCAGCCCGCCCCACAGGGAAATCCAGTACTTC.

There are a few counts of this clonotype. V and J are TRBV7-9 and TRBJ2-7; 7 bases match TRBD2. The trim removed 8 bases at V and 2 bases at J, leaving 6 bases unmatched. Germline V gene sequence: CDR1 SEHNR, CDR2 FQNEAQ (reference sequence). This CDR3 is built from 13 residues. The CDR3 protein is CASVGGSPYEQYF. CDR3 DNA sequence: TGTGCCAGCGTGGGGGGGAGCCCCTACGAGCAGTACTTC. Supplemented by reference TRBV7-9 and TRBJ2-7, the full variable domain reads DTGVSQNPRHKITKRGQNVTFRCDPISEHNRLYWYRQTLGQGPEFLTYFQNEAQLEKSRLLSDRFSAERPKGSFSTLEIQRTEQGDSAMYLCASVGGSPYEQYFGPGTRLTVT.

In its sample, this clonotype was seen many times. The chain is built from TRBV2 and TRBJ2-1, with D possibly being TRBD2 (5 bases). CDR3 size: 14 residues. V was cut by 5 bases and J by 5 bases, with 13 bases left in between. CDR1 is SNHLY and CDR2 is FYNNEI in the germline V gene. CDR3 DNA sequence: TGTGCCAGCAGTAGCGGAGTAGGAAACAATGAGCAGTTCTTC. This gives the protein CASSSGVGNNEQFF.

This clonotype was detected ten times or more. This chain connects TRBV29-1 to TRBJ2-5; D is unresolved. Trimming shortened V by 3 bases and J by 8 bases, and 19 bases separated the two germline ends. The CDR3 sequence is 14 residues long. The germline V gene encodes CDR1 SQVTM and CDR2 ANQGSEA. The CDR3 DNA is TGCAGCGTTGATGAGCGCGCCGGGTTGGACACCCAGTACTTC. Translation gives CSVDERAGLDTQYF.